This T cell receptor (beta chain) is from a study of T-cell memory formation after mild COVID-19. Comment on this clonotype: The antigen is unknown.

Study-level results: Second-wave clones that peaked on day 37 lacked confirmed SARS-CoV-2 specificity.

TCRdb independently ran MiXCR on the 5' RACE reads; one entry per CDR3 protein. The sample lists fewer than 700,000 distinct CDR3 sequences, about a fifth seen once, with roughly 9.1% in the top ten. The V end lost 6 bases, the J end lost 6 bases, and 14 bases lay between the germline ends. The length of the CDR3 is 13 residues. The TCR was taken from an adult woman who had mild COVID-19 (a few samples of this study predate the infection). Cell type and time point are not known. The material sequenced was PBMCs or a T cell subset sorted from them (not recorded which). The gene calls are TRBV12-3 or TRBV12-4 and TRBJ1-1; D gene ambiguous. DNA for the CDR3: TGTGCCAGCAGGCCCGCGGGGATCCCTGAAGCTTTCTTT. Translating it yields CASRPAGIPEAFF.